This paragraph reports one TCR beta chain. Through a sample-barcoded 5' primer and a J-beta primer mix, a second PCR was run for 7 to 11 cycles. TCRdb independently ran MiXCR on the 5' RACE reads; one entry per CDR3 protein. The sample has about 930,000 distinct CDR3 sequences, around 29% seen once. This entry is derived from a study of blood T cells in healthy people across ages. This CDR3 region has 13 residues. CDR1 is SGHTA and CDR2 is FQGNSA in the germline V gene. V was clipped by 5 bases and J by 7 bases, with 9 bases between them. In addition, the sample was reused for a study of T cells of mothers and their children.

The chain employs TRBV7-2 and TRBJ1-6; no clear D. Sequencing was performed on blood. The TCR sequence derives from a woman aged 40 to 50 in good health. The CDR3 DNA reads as TGTGCCAGCAGCCGGACCTTCAATTCACCCCTCCACTTT. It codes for CASSRTFNSPLHF.